The entry below describes one TCR beta chain. Individuals aged about 18 to 100 years were recruited from fewer than 25 US areas. Membership in each cohort depended on participant-reported clinical history. The CDR3 is 19 residues long. Germline V gene lookup returns CDR1 SGDLS and CDR2 YYNGEE. V lost 0 bases and J 0 bases, leaving 19 bases between the germline ends. The table came from immunoSEQ multiplex PCR; TCRdb's copy has only in-frame clones and leaves some out. Here the sample spans under 350,000 clones, approximately 86% being singletons. The entry originates in a study of blood T cell repertoires in COVID-19. Overall study: COVID-19 samples from acute and convalescent phases originated in the United States, Italy and Spain.

Sequenced material: PBMCs or T cells enriched from blood (not recorded which). This TCR was sampled from a woman aged 40 to 50 with acute COVID-19. The genes are TRBV9 and TRBJ1-3, with D maybe TRBD1 (6 bases). CDR3 nucleotide sequence: TGTGCCAGCAGCGTAGCTGGGAGAGAGGGGGATAACTCTGGAAACACCATATATTTT. It specifies CASSVAGREGDNSGNTIYF.